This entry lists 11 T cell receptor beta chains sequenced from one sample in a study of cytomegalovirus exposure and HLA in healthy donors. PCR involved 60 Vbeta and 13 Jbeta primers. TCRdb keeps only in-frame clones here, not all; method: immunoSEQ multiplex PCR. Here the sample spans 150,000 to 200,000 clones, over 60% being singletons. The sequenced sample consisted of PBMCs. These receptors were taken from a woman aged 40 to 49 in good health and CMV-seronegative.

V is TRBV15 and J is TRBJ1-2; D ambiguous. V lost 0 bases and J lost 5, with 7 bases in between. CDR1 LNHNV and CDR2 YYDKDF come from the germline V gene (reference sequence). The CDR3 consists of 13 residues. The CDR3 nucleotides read TGTGCCACCAGCAGAGACGTCGGTTATGGCTACACCTTC. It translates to CATSRDVGYGYTF.

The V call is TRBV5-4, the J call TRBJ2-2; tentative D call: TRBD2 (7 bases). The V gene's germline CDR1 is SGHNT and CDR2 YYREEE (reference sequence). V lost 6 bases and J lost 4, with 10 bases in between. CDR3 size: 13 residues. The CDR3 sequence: CASIRGATGELFF. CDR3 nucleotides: TGTGCCAGCATCCGGGGGGCCACCGGGGAGCTGTTTTTT.

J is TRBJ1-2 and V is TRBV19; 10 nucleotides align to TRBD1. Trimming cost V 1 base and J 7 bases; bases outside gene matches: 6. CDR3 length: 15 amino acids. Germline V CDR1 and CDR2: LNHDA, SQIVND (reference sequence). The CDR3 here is CASSIGTGTGAGYTF. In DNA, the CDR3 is TGTGCCAGTAGTATAGGTACCGGGACAGGGGCTGGCTACACCTTC.

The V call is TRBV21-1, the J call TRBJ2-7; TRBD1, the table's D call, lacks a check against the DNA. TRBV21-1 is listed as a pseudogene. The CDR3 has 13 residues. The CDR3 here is CASSETGHYEQYV. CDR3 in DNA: TGTGCCAGCAGCGAGACAGGTCACTACGAGCAGTACGTC.

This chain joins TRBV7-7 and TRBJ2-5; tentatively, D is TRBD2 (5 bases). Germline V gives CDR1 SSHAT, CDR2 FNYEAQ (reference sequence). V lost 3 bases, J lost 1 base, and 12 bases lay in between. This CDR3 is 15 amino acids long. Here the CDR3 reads CASSFRESVQETQYF. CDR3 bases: TGTGCCAGCAGCTTTAGGGAGTCGGTCCAAGAGACCCAGTACTTC.

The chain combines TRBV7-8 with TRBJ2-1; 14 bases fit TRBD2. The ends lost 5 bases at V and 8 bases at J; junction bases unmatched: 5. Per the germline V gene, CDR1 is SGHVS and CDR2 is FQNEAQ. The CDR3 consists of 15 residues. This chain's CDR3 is CASSLRLAGGDEQFF. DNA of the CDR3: TGTGCCAGCAGCCTCCGACTAGCGGGAGGGGATGAGCAGTTCTTC.

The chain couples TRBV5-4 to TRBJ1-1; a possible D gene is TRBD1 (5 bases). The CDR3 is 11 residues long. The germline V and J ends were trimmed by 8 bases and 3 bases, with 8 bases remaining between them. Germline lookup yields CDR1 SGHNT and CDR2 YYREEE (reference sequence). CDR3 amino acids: CASSGHTEAFF. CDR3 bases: TGTGCCAGTTCAGGGCACACTGAAGCTTTCTTT. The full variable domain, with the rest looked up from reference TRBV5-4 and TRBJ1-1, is ETGVTQSPTHLIKTRGQQVTLRCSSQSGHNTVSWYQQALGQGPQFIFQYYREEENGRGNFPPRFSGLQFPNYSSELNVNALELDDSALYLCASSGHTEAFFGQGTRLTVV.

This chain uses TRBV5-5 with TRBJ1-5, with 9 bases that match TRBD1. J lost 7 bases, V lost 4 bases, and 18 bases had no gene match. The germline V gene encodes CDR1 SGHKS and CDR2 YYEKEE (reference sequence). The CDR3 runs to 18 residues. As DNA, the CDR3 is TGTGCCAGCAGCCCCCCCTCCGGGACAGGGCTCCCCACCCAGCCCCAGCATTTT. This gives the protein CASSPPSGTGLPTQPQHF.

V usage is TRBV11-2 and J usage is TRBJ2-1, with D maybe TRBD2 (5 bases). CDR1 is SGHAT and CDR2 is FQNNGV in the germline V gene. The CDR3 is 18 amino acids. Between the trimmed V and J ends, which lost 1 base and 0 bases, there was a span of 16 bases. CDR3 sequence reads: CASSLVSRLAHSYNEQFF. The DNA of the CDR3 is TGTGCCAGCAGCTTAGTATCGCGGCTAGCCCACTCCTACAATGAGCAGTTCTTC.

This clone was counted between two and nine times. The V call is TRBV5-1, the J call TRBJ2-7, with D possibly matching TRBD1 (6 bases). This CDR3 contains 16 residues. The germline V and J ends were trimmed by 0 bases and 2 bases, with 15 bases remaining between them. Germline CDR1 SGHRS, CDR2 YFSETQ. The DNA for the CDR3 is TGCGCCAGCAGCTTGGGTGGGGGCACCAAAGCCTACGAGCAGTACTTC. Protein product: CASSLGGGTKAYEQYF.

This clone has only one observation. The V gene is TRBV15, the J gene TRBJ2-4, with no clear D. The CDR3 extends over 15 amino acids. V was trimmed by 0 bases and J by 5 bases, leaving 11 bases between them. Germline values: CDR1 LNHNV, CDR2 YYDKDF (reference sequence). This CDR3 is CATSRDQHRENIQYF. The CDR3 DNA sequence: TGTGCCACCAGCAGAGATCAGCACAGAGAAAACATTCAGTACTTC.